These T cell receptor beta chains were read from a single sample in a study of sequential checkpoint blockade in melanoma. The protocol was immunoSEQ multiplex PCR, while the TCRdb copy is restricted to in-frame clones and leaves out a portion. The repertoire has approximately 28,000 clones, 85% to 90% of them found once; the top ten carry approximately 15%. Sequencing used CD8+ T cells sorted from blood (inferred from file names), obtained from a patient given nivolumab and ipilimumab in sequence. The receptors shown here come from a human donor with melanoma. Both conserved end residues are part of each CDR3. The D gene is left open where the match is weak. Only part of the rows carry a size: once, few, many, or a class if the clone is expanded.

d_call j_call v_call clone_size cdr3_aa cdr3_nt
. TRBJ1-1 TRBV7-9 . CASSPPGPNTEAFF TGTGCCAGCAGCCCCCCAGGTCCGAACACTGAAGCTTTCTTT
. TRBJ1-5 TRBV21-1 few CASSIDQPQHF TGTGCCAGCAGCATCGATCAGCCCCAGCATTTT
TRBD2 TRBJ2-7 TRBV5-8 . CASSLAGRLAGTYEQYF TGTGCCAGCAGCTTGGCCGGTCGGCTAGCGGGAACCTACGAGCAGTACTTC
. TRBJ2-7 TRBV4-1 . CASSQVVTVGYEQYF TGCGCCAGCAGCCAAGTGGTAACAGTGGGCTACGAGCAGTACTTC
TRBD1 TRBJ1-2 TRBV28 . CASSLSPGTGQGYGYTF TGTGCCAGCAGTTTATCCCCCGGGACAGGGCAGGGCTATGGCTACACCTTC
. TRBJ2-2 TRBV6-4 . CASSVGGTGELFF TGTGCCAGCAGTGTCGGAGGCACCGGGGAGCTGTTTTTT
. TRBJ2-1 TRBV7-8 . CASSRLPAAVLDEQFF TGTGCCAGCAGCCGCCTCCCTGCGGCTGTACTAGATGAGCAGTTCTTC
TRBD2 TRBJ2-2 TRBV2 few CASSERAGGQHGELFF TGTGCCAGCAGTGAAAGAGCGGGGGGGCAGCACGGGGAGCTGTTTTTT
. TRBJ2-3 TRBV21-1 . CASSKGPGLDTQYF TGTGCCAGCAGCAAAGGACCAGGGTTGGATACGCAGTATTTT
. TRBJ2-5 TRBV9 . CASSDSWETQYF TGTGCCAGCAGCGATAGCTGGGAGACCCAGTACTTC
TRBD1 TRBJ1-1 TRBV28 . CASSADRGRRTEAFF TGTGCCAGCAGTGCGGACAGGGGTCGGCGCACTGAAGCTTTCTTT
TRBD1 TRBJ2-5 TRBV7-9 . CASSLVGQGLETQYF TGTGCCAGCAGCTTAGTGGGACAGGGTTTAGAGACCCAGTACTTC
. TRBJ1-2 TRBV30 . CAWREEGGYTF TGTGCCTGGAGGGAAGAGGGTGGCTACACCTTC
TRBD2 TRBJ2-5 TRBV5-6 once CASSLWGGTRCDF TGTGCCAGCAGCTTGTGGGGGGGGACTAGGTGTGACTTC
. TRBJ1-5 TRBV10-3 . CAIKSAGESNQPQHF TGTGCCATCAAATCCGCAGGGGAAAGCAATCAGCCCCAGCATTTT
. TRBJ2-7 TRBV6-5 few CASLGLSYEQYF TGTGCCTCCCTAGGCCTTTCCTACGAGCAGTACTTC
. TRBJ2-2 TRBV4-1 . CASSMTKPGTGELFF TGCGCCAGCAGCATGACTAAGCCGGGCACCGGGGAGCTGTTTTTT
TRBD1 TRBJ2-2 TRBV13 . CASSPGTGVFGRELFF TGTGCCAGCAGCCCGGGGACAGGGGTGTTTGGCCGGGAGCTGTTTTTT
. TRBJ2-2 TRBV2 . CASSEMLARANTGELFF TGTGCCAGCAGTGAGATGCTTGCGAGAGCGAACACCGGGGAGCTGTTTTTT
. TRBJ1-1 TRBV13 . CASSTTGFPEAFF TGTGCCAGCAGCACCACAGGGTTTCCTGAAGCTTTCTTT
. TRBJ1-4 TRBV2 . CASSKPNEKLFF TGTGCCAGCAGTAAGCCTAATGAAAAACTGTTTTTT
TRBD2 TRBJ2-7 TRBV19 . CASSIFSAGGPISYEQYF TGTGCCAGTAGTATCTTCTCGGCGGGAGGGCCTATCTCCTACGAGCAGTACTTC
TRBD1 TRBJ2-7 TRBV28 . CASSWGGQGQYF TGTGCCAGCAGTTGGGGTGGACAGGGGCAGTACTTC
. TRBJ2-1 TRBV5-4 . CASSTNREQFF TGTGCCAGCAGTACCAACCGGGAGCAGTTCTTC
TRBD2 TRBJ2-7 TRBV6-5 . CASSPTAGSSYEQYF TGTGCCAGCAGTCCCACAGCGGGGAGCTCCTACGAGCAGTACTTC
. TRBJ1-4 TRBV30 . CAWSRTEATNEKLFF TGTGCCTGGAGTAGGACAGAAGCAACTAATGAAAAACTGTTTTTT
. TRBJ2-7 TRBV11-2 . CASSLSHYEQYF TGTGCCAGCAGCTTATCCCACTACGAGCAGTACTTC
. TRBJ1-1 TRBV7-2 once CASSFINTEAFF TGTGCCAGCAGCTTTATCAACACTGAAGCTTTCTTT
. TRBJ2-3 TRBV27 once CASSLEGQPTDTQYF TGTGCCAGCAGTTTGGAAGGACAGCCCACAGATACGCAGTATTTT
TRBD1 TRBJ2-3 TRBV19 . CASRGQGIPDTQYF TGTGCCAGTAGGGGACAGGGTATCCCAGATACGCAGTATTTT
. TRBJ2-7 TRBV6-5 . CASSYGGSYEQYF TGTGCCAGCAGTTACGGCGGTTCCTACGAGCAGTACTTC
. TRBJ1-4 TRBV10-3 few CAISESGTNEKLFF TGTGCCATCAGTGAATCCGGGACTAATGAAAAACTGTTTTTT
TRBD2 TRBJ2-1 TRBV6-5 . CASSYPSGRGITEQFF TGTGCCAGCAGTTACCCTAGCGGCCGGGGAATTACCGAGCAGTTCTTC
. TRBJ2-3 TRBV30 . CACGSDSSTDTQYF TGTGCCTGTGGTTCTGACAGCAGCACAGATACGCAGTATTTT
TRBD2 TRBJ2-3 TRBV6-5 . CASSGTSGNTDTQYF TGTGCCAGCAGCGGGACTAGCGGAAACACAGATACGCAGTATTTT
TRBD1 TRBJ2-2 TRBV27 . CASSPGQGNTGELFF TGTGCCAGCAGCCCCGGACAGGGAAACACCGGGGAGCTGTTTTTT
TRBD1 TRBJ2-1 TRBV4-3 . CASSQDTGGYNEQFF TGCGCCAGCAGCCAAGACACAGGGGGCTACAATGAGCAGTTCTTC
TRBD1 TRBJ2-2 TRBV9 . CASSVSGTGAGELFF TGTGCCAGCAGCGTTTCCGGGACAGGGGCCGGGGAGCTGTTTTTT
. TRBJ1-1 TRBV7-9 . CASSKVRGMNTEAFF TGTGCCAGCAGCAAAGTACGCGGGATGAACACTGAAGCTTTCTTT
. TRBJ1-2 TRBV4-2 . CASSQEFRRDYGYTF TGTGCCAGCAGCCAAGAATTCCGGCGGGACTATGGCTACACCTTC
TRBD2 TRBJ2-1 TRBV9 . CASSVDSGTYNEQFF TGTGCCAGCAGCGTAGATAGCGGGACGTACAATGAGCAGTTCTTC
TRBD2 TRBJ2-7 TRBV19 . CASSFSWTSRYEQYF TGTGCCAGTAGTTTTTCATGGACTAGTCGTTACGAGCAGTACTTC
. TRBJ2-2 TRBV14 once CASSQWRATGELFF TGTGCCAGCAGCCAGTGGAGGGCCACCGGGGAGCTGTTTTTT
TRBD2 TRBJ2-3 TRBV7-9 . CASSEGLAGGPNEGTQYF TGTGCCAGCAGCGAGGGACTAGCGGGAGGGCCCAACGAGGGTACGCAGTATTTT
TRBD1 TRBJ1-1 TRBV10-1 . CASSGLGGQGKMNTEAFF TGCGCCAGCTCAGGGTTAGGGGGACAGGGGAAAATGAACACTGAAGCTTTCTTT
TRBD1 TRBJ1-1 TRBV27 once CASRQGGTEAFF TGTGCCAGCAGACAGGGGGGCACTGAAGCTTTCTTT
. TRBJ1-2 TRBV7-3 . CASSLSPGDYGYTF TGTGCCAGCAGCTTAAGTCCGGGGGACTATGGCTACACCTTC
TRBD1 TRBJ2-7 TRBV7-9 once CASSLTGGGEQYF TGTGCCAGCAGCTTAACAGGGGGTGGCGAGCAGTACTTC
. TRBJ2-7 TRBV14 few CASSEQGVYEQYF TGTGCCAGCAGCGAACAGGGAGTATACGAGCAGTACTTC
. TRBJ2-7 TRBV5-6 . CASSLGGGPYEQYF TGTGCCAGCAGCTTGGGTGGGGGCCCGTACGAGCAGTACTTC
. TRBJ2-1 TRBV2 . CASTESGAYNEQFF TGTGCCAGCACGGAAAGCGGCGCCTACAATGAGCAGTTCTTC
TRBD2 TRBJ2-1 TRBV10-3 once CAISESSLAGRFEQFF TGTGCCATCAGTGAGTCTTCACTAGCGGGAAGGTTTGAGCAGTTCTTC
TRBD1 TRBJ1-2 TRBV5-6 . CASTEVQGADGYTF TGTGCCAGCACCGAGGTACAGGGGGCTGATGGCTACACCTTC
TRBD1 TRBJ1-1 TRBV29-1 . CSVGGSGGNTEAFF TGCAGCGTTGGAGGGTCAGGGGGGAACACTGAAGCTTTCTTT
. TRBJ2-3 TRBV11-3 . CASSPRRGFTDTQYF TGTGCCAGCAGCCCCCGTAGGGGGTTCACAGATACGCAGTATTTT
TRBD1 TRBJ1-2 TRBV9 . CASSGSGQGDNYGYTF TGTGCCAGCAGCGGGTCGGGTCAGGGGGATAACTATGGCTACACCTTC
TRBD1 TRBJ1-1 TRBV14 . CASSLTGGTEAFF TGTGCCAGCAGCCTAACAGGGGGCACTGAAGCTTTCTTT
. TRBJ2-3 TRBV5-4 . CASSLAAHSPDTQYF TGTGCCAGCAGCTTGGCCGCACACAGCCCAGATACGCAGTATTTT
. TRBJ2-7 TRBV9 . CASSVEDNYEQYF TGTGCCAGCAGCGTAGAAGACAACTACGAGCAGTACTTC
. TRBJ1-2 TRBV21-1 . CASSTDKLLGQELLYGYTF TGTGCCAGCAGCACCGATAAACTGCTCGGACAGGAACTTCTCTATGGCTACACCTTC